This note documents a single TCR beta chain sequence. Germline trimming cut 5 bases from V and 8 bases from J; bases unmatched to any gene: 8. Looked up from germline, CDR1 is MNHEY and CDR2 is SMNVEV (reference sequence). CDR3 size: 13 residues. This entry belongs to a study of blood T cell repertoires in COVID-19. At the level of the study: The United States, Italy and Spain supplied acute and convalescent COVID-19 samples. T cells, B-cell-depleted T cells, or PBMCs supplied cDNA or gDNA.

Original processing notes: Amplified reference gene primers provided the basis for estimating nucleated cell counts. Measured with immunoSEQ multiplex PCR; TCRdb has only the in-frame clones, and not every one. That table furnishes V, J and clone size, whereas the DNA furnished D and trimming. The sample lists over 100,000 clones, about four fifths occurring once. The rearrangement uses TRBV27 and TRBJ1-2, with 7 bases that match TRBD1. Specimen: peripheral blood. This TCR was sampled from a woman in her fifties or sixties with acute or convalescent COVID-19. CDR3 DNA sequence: TGTGCCAGCAGTCATTTAGGGGGCGAAGGCTACACCTTC. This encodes CASSHLGGEGYTF.